The source of this TCR beta chain is a study of blood T cell repertoires in COVID-19. Overall study context: Some COVID-19 samples were acute and others convalescent; all came from the United States, Italy and Spain. Sample material is recorded as cDNA or gDNA derived from T cells, B-cell-depleted T cells, or PBMCs.

Original processing notes: Amplified reference gene primers provided the basis for estimating nucleated cell counts. Profiling relied on immunoSEQ multiplex PCR, and the TCRdb table lists in-frame clones only, not all of them. The V and J calls and clone size are taken from that table; D and trimming were inferred from the DNA. This sample has some 80,000 clones; around 90% occur once, and the top ten carry around 3%. The CDR3 totals 13 residues. The V and J ends lost 6 bases and 4 bases respectively, with 13 bases between them. Germline V lookup: CDR1 LNHDA, CDR2 SQIVND (reference sequence). This rearrangement joins TRBV19 to TRBJ2-7; TRBD1 is a possible D gene (5 bases). The receptor's source is a woman aged 50 to 60 with active or convalescent COVID-19. Sequencing was carried out using peripheral blood. The CDR3 here is CASSGDSGYEQYF. CDR3 bases: TGTGCCAGTAGCGGAGACAGTGGGTACGAGCAGTACTTC.